This is a list of T cell receptor beta chains from one sample in a study of identical twins. TCRdb processed the 5' RACE reads anew with MiXCR; each CDR3 protein has one entry. The sample records approximately 240,000 distinct CDR3 sequences, over 12% being singletons. Material: memory (CD45RO+) T cells sorted from blood. The receptor source for this set is a woman younger than 30 in good health. Each CDR3 is given with its conserved first and last residue. A D gene is named only where the DNA matches it firmly. A row's size may be missing; if present it is once, few, many or a size class.

15,TRBV19,many,TRBJ2-7,.,TGTGCCAGTAGCACGGCAGGGTCGCATTCCTACGAGCAGTACTTC,CASSTAGSHSYEQYF
17,TRBV5-1,once,TRBJ2-3,TRBD2,TGCGCCAGCAGCCACGGGACTAGCGGGGGGGAAAGAGATACGCAGTATTTT,CASSHGTSGGERDTQYF
13,TRBV6-1,.,TRBJ2-7,.,TGTGCCAGCAGGACCTTCCAGGGTTACGAGCAGTACTTC,CASRTFQGYEQYF
12,TRBV5-1,many,TRBJ2-3,.,TGCGCCAGCAGCCCAAGCCCTGGAACGCAGTATTTT,CASSPSPGTQYF
13,TRBV5-5,many,TRBJ2-3,.,TGTGCCAGCAGTCTAAACTTTGGTGATACGCAGTATTTT,CASSLNFGDTQYF
14,TRBV7-9,many,TRBJ2-3,.,TGTGCCAGCAGCCCTCGAATTAACACAGATACGCAGTATTTT,CASSPRINTDTQYF
14,TRBV6-2/TRBV6-3,few,TRBJ2-2,.,TGTGCCAGCAGCCAAGGGCTAGTCGCCGGGGAGCTGTTTTTT,CASSQGLVAGELFF
12,TRBV6-5,.,TRBJ2-7,TRBD2,TGTGCCAGCAGTCCCCGGGGGGTCGGGCAGTACTTC,CASSPRGVGQYF
14,TRBV27,many,TRBJ1-1,.,TGTGCCAGCAGTCCCGACGCAGGGGTCTTTGGGGCTTTCTTT,CASSPDAGVFGAFF
13,TRBV18,.,TRBJ2-7,.,TGTGCCAGCTCACGGTCCGTAGATGACGAGCAGTACTTC,CASSRSVDDEQYF
14,TRBV10-3,many,TRBJ2-7,TRBD1,TGTGCCAGCGCCCCGGACAGGGGGAGCTACGAGCAGTACTTC,CASAPDRGSYEQYF
16,TRBV7-9,.,TRBJ2-5,TRBD2,TGTGCCAGCAGCCTCGGGGAGGGGACGTACCAAGAGACCCAGTACTTC,CASSLGEGTYQETQYF
16,TRBV11-2,few,TRBJ1-1,TRBD1,TGTGCCAGCAGCTTAGATAACACAGGGGTGAACACTGAAGCTTTCTTT,CASSLDNTGVNTEAFF
12,TRBV3-1,few,TRBJ2-3,.,TGTGCCAGCAGCCAATATGCAGATACGCAGTATTTT,CASSQYADTQYF
17,TRBV4-1,.,TRBJ1-2,TRBD1,TGCGCCAGCAGCCACAAGATACAGGGGGCCGAGGGCTATGGCTACACCTTC,CASSHKIQGAEGYGYTF
14,TRBV12-3/TRBV12-4,many,TRBJ2-5,TRBD1,TGTGCCAGCAGTGAACAGGGGCCTAGGGTGACCCAGTACTTC,CASSEQGPRVTQYF
16,TRBV20-1,many,TRBJ2-1,TRBD2,TGCAGTGCTAGCGGAGGGACGGGAGGGCCGGTGCATGAGCAGTTCTTC,CSASGGTGGPVHEQFF
13,TRBV4-3,.,TRBJ2-3,.,TGCGCCAGCAGCCAAGCAGGAAGAGATACGCAGTATTTT,CASSQAGRDTQYF
15,TRBV20-1,few,TRBJ2-3,TRBD2,TGCAGTGCCATATCCTTAGCGGGAGCAACAGATACGCAGTATTTT,CSAISLAGATDTQYF
12,TRBV6-5,many,TRBJ2-2,.,TGTGCCAGCGGTCCCCCTTTCGGGGAGCTGTTTTTT,CASGPPFGELFF
13,TRBV21-1,.,TRBJ2-7,.,TGTGCCAGCAGCTGGGGACCGGCTGCTGAGCAGTACTTC,CASSWGPAAEQYF
15,TRBV3-1,.,TRBJ2-3,.,TGTGCCAGCAGCCAAGGTGGACAAGACACAGATACGCAGTATTTT,CASSQGGQDTDTQYF
16,TRBV5-1,.,TRBJ2-6,.,TGCGCCAGCAGCTTGCTTGGTCCAGAAACGGCCAACGTCCTGACTTTC,CASSLLGPETANVLTF
14,TRBV3-1,few,TRBJ2-3,TRBD2,TGTGCCAGCAGCCACGGAGCGGGGGGGGATACGCAGTATTTT,CASSHGAGGDTQYF
14,TRBV29-1,few,TRBJ1-2,.,TGCAGCGTTGACAAGCAGGAAAATAACTATGGCTACACCTTC,CSVDKQENNYGYTF
14,TRBV7-2,few,TRBJ1-2,.,TGTGCCAGCAGCTTATACCTTTCGCCCTATGGCTACACCTTC,CASSLYLSPYGYTF
16,TRBV12-3/TRBV12-4,many,TRBJ2-2,TRBD2,TGTGCCAGCGTCCCCGGGACTAGCTCAAGCTACGGGGAGCTGTTTTTT,CASVPGTSSSYGELFF
13,TRBV12-3/TRBV12-4,many,TRBJ2-7,.,TGTGCCAGCAGTTCTACTTATACCTACGAGCAGTACTTC,CASSSTYTYEQYF
15,TRBV6-2/TRBV6-3,.,TRBJ1-2,TRBD1,TGTGCCAGCCGGCGGGACAGGCTAACTAACTATGGCTACACCTTC,CASRRDRLTNYGYTF
14,TRBV7-2,few,TRBJ2-3,.,TGTGCCAGCAGCTCCGGGCCAGGCACAGATACGCAGTATTTT,CASSSGPGTDTQYF
14,TRBV9,.,TRBJ1-1,.,TGTGCCAGCAGCGTAGTGTCAGAGGCCACTGAAGCTTTCTTT,CASSVVSEATEAFF
15,TRBV12-5,.,TRBJ2-5,TRBD1,TGTGCTAGTGGTTTCCAGACAGGGCGGTGGGAGACCCAGTACTTC,CASGFQTGRWETQYF
15,TRBV20-1,few,TRBJ2-1,TRBD2,TGCAGTGCTAGAAGGGGGAGCGGGAGGGCCTTTGAGCAGTTCTTC,CSARRGSGRAFEQFF
15,TRBV20-1,few,TRBJ1-4,.,TGCAGTGCTAGGAGACCGTACAGTTCTAATGAAAAACTGTTTTTT,CSARRPYSSNEKLFF
12,TRBV20-1,few,TRBJ2-5,.,TGCAGTGCTAGAGGACACCAAGAGACCCAGTACTTC,CSARGHQETQYF
14,TRBV5-1,many,TRBJ2-1,.,TGCGCCAGCAGCATCGACTATCGGAACAATGAGCAGTTCTTC,CASSIDYRNNEQFF
14,TRBV5-1,few,TRBJ2-1,TRBD2,TGCGCCAGCAGCTCGGGGACTATAAGAAATGAGCAGTTCTTC,CASSSGTIRNEQFF
15,TRBV11-2,.,TRBJ2-5,.,TGTGCCAGCAGCTTAAGTCGACGGCTCCAAGAGACCCAGTACTTC,CASSLSRRLQETQYF
14,TRBV7-9,few,TRBJ2-1,.,TGTGCCAGCAGCCGACTAGGAGGTGACAATGAGCAGTTCTTC,CASSRLGGDNEQFF
15,TRBV19,.,TRBJ1-5,.,TGTGCCAGTAGTTCTTGGACACGAACAAATCAGCCCCAGCATTTT,CASSSWTRTNQPQHF
12,TRBV21-1,few,TRBJ1-2,.,TGTGCCAGCAGCAAACCCCTTGATGGCTACACCTTC,CASSKPLDGYTF
14,TRBV12-3/TRBV12-4,many,TRBJ1-1,TRBD1,TGTGCCAGCAGGTTGGGACAGGGCAACACTGAAGCTTTCTTT,CASRLGQGNTEAFF
15,TRBV7-2,few,TRBJ2-1,.,TGTGCCAGCAGCTATAGCCAAAACTCCTACAATGAGCAGTTCTTC,CASSYSQNSYNEQFF
16,TRBV4-3,.,TRBJ2-6,.,TGCGCCAGCAGCCAACAACGTAGGGCTGGGGCCAACGTCCTGACTTTC,CASSQQRRAGANVLTF
15,TRBV20-1,.,TRBJ2-4,.,TGCAGTGCTAACACCCGCGCACTAGCCAAAAACATTCAGTACTTC,CSANTRALAKNIQYF
13,TRBV7-2,many,TRBJ2-2,.,TGTGCCAGCAGCAACAGGGAGGCCGGGGAGCTGTTTTTT,CASSNREAGELFF
13,TRBV30,.,TRBJ2-5,.,TGTGCCTGGGATCAGATGTACCAAGAGACCCAGTACTTC,CAWDQMYQETQYF
16,TRBV12-3/TRBV12-4,.,TRBJ1-5,.,TGTGCCAGCAGTACCGGACTCACTGATTGGGGTCAGCCCCAGCATTTT,CASSTGLTDWGQPQHF
14,TRBV18,few,TRBJ1-1,.,TGTGCCAGCTCCCGGGGCCCCACGAACACTGAAGCTTTCTTT,CASSRGPTNTEAFF
14,TRBV12-3/TRBV12-4,.,TRBJ2-5,TRBD1,TGTGCCAGCAGGACAGGGGGTTTTGGGGAGACCCAGCACTTC,CASRTGGFGETQHF
15,TRBV4-3,many,TRBJ2-1,.,TGCGCCAGCAGCCGGACAAGGGAAGGGGGCAATGAGCAGTTCTTC,CASSRTREGGNEQFF
14,TRBV6-2/TRBV6-3,.,TRBJ2-1,.,TGTGCCAGCAGTCTACCGAAGGGGGGGAATGAGCAGTTCTTC,CASSLPKGGNEQFF
15,TRBV15,few,TRBJ2-3,TRBD2,TGTGCCACCAGCAGAGACCTAGCGGGCCCCCGGACGCAGTATTTT,CATSRDLAGPRTQYF